Each of the 27 T cell receptor beta chains below was sequenced from the same sample in a study of blood T cell repertoires in COVID-19. Generated by immunoSEQ multiplex PCR, the TCRdb table keeps only in-frame clones and is missing some. The table has about 290,000 clones, about nine tenths seen once. Sequenced: peripheral blood. The receptors shown here come from a woman younger than 45 with active or convalescent COVID-19.

This clone was counted once. The chain couples TRBV9 to TRBJ1-3; a weak D match, TRBD1 (5 bases). There are 17 residues in the CDR3. Germline V lookup: CDR1 SGDLS, CDR2 YYNGEE. V was shortened by 0 bases and J by 0 bases, with 13 bases between the two germline ends. The CDR3 nucleotides read TGTGCCAGCAGCGTAGGGCCGGGGGAGAGCTCTGGAAACACCATATATTTT. Translation gives CASSVGPGESSGNTIYF.

This chain uses TRBV19 with TRBJ1-5; 8 nucleotides line up with TRBD1. The J segment lost 7 bases and the V segment lost 2 bases, leaving 4 bases of the junction unmatched. The CDR3 is 14 residues long. Germline V gene data show CDR1 as LNHDA and CDR2 as SQIVND (reference sequence). CDR3 protein: CASSIRQGRQPQHF. The CDR3 DNA reads TGTGCCAGTAGTATAAGACAGGGGAGACAGCCCCAGCATTTT.

The chain is built from TRBV9 and TRBJ2-3; 10 bases are a match to TRBD2. With V trimmed by 4 bases and J by 2 bases, 4 bases remained unmatched. CDR1 and CDR2 from the germline V gene are SGDLS and YYNGEE. The length of the CDR3 is 15 residues. CDR3 loop: CASSYSGGNTDTQYF. The DNA of the CDR3 is TGTGCCAGCAGCTATAGCGGGGGGAACACAGATACGCAGTATTTT.

This clone was counted once. The V gene is TRBV5-8, the J gene TRBJ2-3, with TRBD2 matching over 10 bases. After removal of 0 bases from V and 5 bases from J, the junction contained 9 bases not matched to a gene. In germline, CDR1 is SGHTS, CDR2 YDEGEE. The CDR3 totals 17 residues. Here the CDR3 DNA reads TGTGCCAGCAGCTTGGCTAGCGGGGGCCTGACGGGAGATACGCAGTATTTT. It yields the protein CASSLASGGLTGDTQYF. Variable domain in full (rest from reference TRBV5-8 and TRBJ2-3): EAGVTQSPTHLIKTRGQQATLRCSPISGHTSVYWYQQALGLGLQFLLWYDEGEERNRGNFPPRFSGRQFPNYSSELNVNALELEDSALYLCASSLASGGLTGDTQYFGPGTRLTVL.

J is TRBJ1-2 and V is TRBV19; 8 nucleotides agree with TRBD1. Germline values: CDR1 LNHDA, CDR2 SQIVND (reference sequence). The J segment lost 8 bases and the V segment lost 1 base, leaving 15 bases of the junction unmatched. There are 17 residues in the CDR3. This CDR3 reads CASSIGPLLGQGGGYTF. In DNA form, the CDR3 reads TGTGCCAGTAGTATAGGCCCCCTCCTCGGACAGGGTGGAGGCTACACCTTC.

This chain's CDR3 is CASSQVGGGSPLHF. CDR3 DNA sequence: TGTGCCAGCAGCCAAGTGGGAGGCGGTTCACCCCTCCACTTT. V usage is TRBV14 and J usage is TRBJ1-6; D gene ambiguous. The CDR3 is 14 residues long. Trimming pared 1 base from V and 9 bases from J, leaving 10 bases between. The germline CDR1 and CDR2 sequences are SGHDN and FVKESK.

The gene calls are TRBV7-3 and TRBJ2-5; 8 positions match TRBD1. There are 14 residues in the CDR3. From germline, CDR1 is SGHTA and CDR2 FQGTGA. The J segment lost 4 bases and the V segment lost 5 bases, leaving 6 bases of the junction unmatched. The CDR3: CASSPGGGIETQYF. The CDR3 nucleotides read TGTGCCAGCAGCCCAGGGGGCGGGATAGAGACCCAGTACTTC.

The rearrangement uses TRBV6-5 and TRBJ2-7; TRBD2 might be the D (7 bases). V lost 0 bases and J lost 0, with 9 bases in between. In germline, CDR1 is MNHEY, CDR2 SVGAGI. This CDR3 comprises 15 residues. Here the CDR3 DNA reads TGTGCCAGCAGTTACTCGGGGGGGGCCTCCTACGAGCAGTACTTC. Residues: CASSYSGGASYEQYF.

The V call is TRBV2, the J call TRBJ2-2; the D gene is possibly TRBD2 (5 bases). This CDR3 comprises 14 residues. Germline V gene sequence: CDR1 SNHLY, CDR2 FYNNEI. V was shortened by 0 bases and J by 8 bases, with 10 bases between the two germline ends. CDR3 sequence reads: CASSEADSLGELFF. CDR3 sequence (DNA): TGTGCCAGCAGTGAAGCGGACTCGTTGGGGGAGCTGTTTTTT.

The V and J genes are TRBV19 and TRBJ1-2, with TRBD1 as a possible D gene (5 bases). V gave up 3 bases and J gave up 5 bases, with 16 bases separating them. The CDR3 totals 15 residues. Germline loops: CDR1 LNHDA, CDR2 SQIVND (reference sequence). CDR3: CASSIRTGVWYGYTF. The CDR3 region has the DNA TGTGCCAGTAGTATTCGGACGGGGGTATGGTATGGCTACACCTTC.

This sequence joins TRBV9 and TRBJ2-4; D is uncertain. The CDR3 spans 13 residues. Trimming removed 0 bases at V and 4 bases at J, with 5 bases between. Germline CDR1 reads SGDLS; CDR2 reads YYNGEE. The CDR3 nucleotides are TGTGCCAGCAGCGTAGACGGGAAAAACATTCAGTACTTC. This gives the protein CASSVDGKNIQYF.

This chain connects TRBV7-2 to TRBJ1-3; D unresolved. Germline loops: CDR1 SGHTA, CDR2 FQGNSA. V was pared by 3 bases and J by 1 base, with 13 bases between. The CDR3 consists of 16 residues. CDR3 DNA: TGTGCCAGCAGCTTGACCACCCGGGATTCTGGAAACACCATATATTTT. This gives the protein CASSLTTRDSGNTIYF. Full variable domain (outside the CDR3, taken from reference TRBV7-2 and TRBJ1-3): GAGVSQSPSNKVTEKGKDVELRCDPISGHTALYWYRQSLGQGLEFLIYFQGNSAPDKSGLPSDRFSAERTGGSVSTLTIQRTQQEDSAVYLCASSLTTRDSGNTIYFGEGSWLTVV.

The rearrangement uses TRBV6-6 and TRBJ2-7; 8 nucleotides line up with TRBD1. J gave up 4 bases and V 4 bases, and 6 bases lay outside the gene matches. The CDR3 sequence is 14 residues long. The V gene's germline CDR1 is MNHNY and CDR2 SVGAGI (reference sequence). CDR3 protein: CASSSPDRGYEQYF. DNA for the CDR3: TGTGCCAGCAGTTCCCCAGACAGGGGTTACGAGCAGTACTTC.

The chain couples TRBV19 to TRBJ1-1, with D uncertain. From germline, CDR1 is LNHDA and CDR2 SQIVND (reference sequence). Between the trimmed V and J ends, which lost 6 bases and 4 bases, there was a span of 18 bases. There are 15 residues in the CDR3. CDR3 in DNA: TGTGCCAGTAGCCCGCCCGGTCCTACTACCACTGAAGCTTTCTTT. It codes for CASSPPGPTTTEAFF.

In DNA, the CDR3 is TGTGCCAGCAGCCCCGGGGGGGTTATCTATGAGCAGTTCTTC. This encodes CASSPGGVIYEQFF. This sequence joins TRBV7-9 and TRBJ2-1; 8 bases map to TRBD2. Germline V gene data show CDR1 as SEHNR and CDR2 as FQNEAQ (reference sequence). Trimming at V came to 5 bases and at J to 8 bases, leaving 8 bases not matched to a gene. The CDR3 sequence is 14 residues long.

This clone occurred a few times. The chain combines TRBV29-1 with TRBJ1-2; D call uncertain. CDR3 length: 10 residues. Germline V gives CDR1 SQVTM, CDR2 ANQGSEA. Trimming took off 8 bases at V and 6 bases at J, with 10 bases between the two ends. The CDR3 DNA reads TGCAGCACTGAGGGCAATGGCTACACCTTC. This translates into CSTEGNGYTF.

V and J are TRBV24-1 and TRBJ1-5; D unclear. V gave up 3 bases and J gave up 7 bases, with 9 bases separating them. The germline gives CDR1 KGHDR, CDR2 SFDVKD. CDR3 length equals 13 residues. The CDR3 protein is CATSDRRGQPQHF. The CDR3 bases are TGTGCCACCAGTGATCGGAGAGGGCAGCCCCAGCATTTT.

This sequence joins TRBV10-3 and TRBJ2-1; 12 nucleotides agree with TRBD2. V shed 0 bases and J 8 bases; nucleotides not matched to a gene: 5. The CDR3 runs to 16 residues. Germline V gene data show CDR1 as ENHRY and CDR2 as SYGVKD. Here the CDR3 reads CAISESLAGGLDEQFF. The DNA of the CDR3 is TGTGCCATCAGTGAGTCCCTAGCGGGGGGGTTAGATGAGCAGTTCTTC.

This rearrangement joins TRBV4-3 to TRBJ2-7; D is undetermined. Germline values: CDR1 LGHNA, CDR2 YSLEER. The germline V and J ends were trimmed by 2 bases and 0 bases, with 5 bases remaining between them. CDR3 length: 13 amino acids. The CDR3 DNA reads as TGCGCCAGCAGCCAATCCGTCTCCTACGAGCAGTACTTC. This encodes CASSQSVSYEQYF.

In this sample, this clone turned up once. The chain has TRBV7-2 and TRBJ2-5; the match to TRBD2 covers 8 bases. CDR3 length equals 13 residues. Unmatched junction bases numbered 9, after V lost 10 bases and J lost 5 bases. Germline V CDR1 and CDR2: SGHTA, FQGNSA. As DNA, the CDR3 is TGTGCCATAACCGGGACTAGGTGGGAGACCCAGTACTTC. It specifies CAITGTRWETQYF.

The chain recombines TRBV4-3 with TRBJ2-5, with D possibly matching TRBD1 (6 bases). Germline V gene data show CDR1 as LGHNA and CDR2 as YSLEER. This CDR3 spans 16 amino acids. Trimming cost V 1 base and J 2 bases, with 14 bases left between them. In nucleotides, the CDR3 is TGCGCCAGCAGCCAAGCCGGATACAGGGATCAAGAGACCCAGTACTTC. As protein: CASSQAGYRDQETQYF.

The rearrangement joins TRBV5-1 to TRBJ1-1; 7 bases map to TRBD1. CDR3 length: 18 amino acids. Germline assignment: CDR1 SGHRS and CDR2 YFSETQ. The junction had 17 bases not matched to a gene; V was cut back by 2 bases and J by 4 bases. The DNA of the CDR3 is TGCGCCAGCAGCTTCGGGATAGGGGGCGGATCGTTAGTCACTGAAGCTTTCTTT. It translates to CASSFGIGGGSLVTEAFF.

This clone was recorded only once. The J gene is TRBJ2-7, the V gene TRBV4-3, with 7 bases fitting TRBD2. Per the germline V gene, CDR1 is LGHNA and CDR2 is YSLEER. CDR3 length: 15 residues. The trim removed 0 bases at V and 6 bases at J, leaving 8 bases unmatched. The DNA for the CDR3 is TGCGCCAGCAGCCAAGATGTGGGGGAGGGGCTCGAGCAGTACTTC. Protein product: CASSQDVGEGLEQYF.

The table lists this clone with a count of one. The V call is TRBV10-3, the J call TRBJ1-5; 10 bases map to TRBD1. J gave up 5 bases and V 2 bases, and 0 bases lay outside the gene matches. Germline V gene sequence: CDR1 ENHRY, CDR2 SYGVKD. The CDR3 sequence is 14 residues long. This CDR3 reads CAISEDRGHQPQHF. The CDR3 DNA sequence: TGTGCCATCAGTGAGGACAGGGGGCATCAGCCCCAGCATTTT.

The sample holds one count of this clone. The V gene is TRBV3-1 (or the pseudogene TRBV3-2), the J gene TRBJ2-2; D not certain. Germline values: CDR1 LGHDT, CDR2 YNNKEL (reference sequence). The CDR3 has 15 residues. V lost 1 base and J lost 1, with 7 bases in between. As DNA, the CDR3 is TGTGCCAGCAGCCAAGGACATAGGAACACCGGGGAGCTGTTTTTT. Translating it yields CASSQGHRNTGELFF.

In DNA, the CDR3 is TGTGCCAGCAGTGACAGGATTTGGGGCACCGGGGAGCTGTTTTTT. It encodes CASSDRIWGTGELFF. This chain uses TRBV6-2 or TRBV6-3 with TRBJ2-2; TRBD1 might be the D (6 bases). CDR3 length: 15 residues. From germline, CDR1 is MNHEY and CDR2 SVGEGT. V gave up 5 bases and J gave up 4 bases, with 14 bases separating them.

The chain links TRBV30 to TRBJ1-3; D gene uncertain. V was pared by 7 bases and J by 8 bases, with 12 bases between. CDR1 is GTSNPN, CDR2 SVGIG, per germline (reference sequence). The CDR3 is made up of 11 amino acids. The CDR3 protein is CAYRGKYTIYF. The CDR3 DNA reads as TGTGCCTACCGAGGCAAATACACCATATATTTT.